This T cell receptor (beta chain) was found in a study of blood T cell repertoires in COVID-19. The overall study: Whether acute or convalescent, the COVID-19 samples came from the United States, Italy and Spain.

Participants came from some 26 US areas, aged roughly 18 to 89 years. Cohort allocation depended upon clinical history that participants reported. Recovered status in Cohort 3 required two negative PCRs, clearance, or symptom resolution. Repertoires were generated with immunoSEQ multiplex PCR, while TCRdb's copy carries only in-frame clones and drops some. Here the sample spans approximately 300,000 clones, 70% to 90% being singletons. V gave up 5 bases and J gave up 8 bases, with 31 bases separating them. The CDR3 contains 19 residues. The germline V gene has CDR1 MNHEY and CDR2 SMNVEV (reference sequence).

The TCR was taken from a woman aged 25 to 45 who had recovered from COVID-19. This chain joins TRBV27 and TRBJ2-1; D not resolved. Input material: PBMCs or T cells enriched from blood (not recorded which). The CDR3 reads CASSRKTSHTGSTGYEQFF. The CDR3 DNA reads TGTGCCAGCAGTCGAAAAACCAGTCACACCGGGTCAACGGGTTATGAGCAGTTCTTC.